These 12 T cell receptor beta chains share one sample of origin, sequenced in a study of T cell changes during pregnancy in multiple sclerosis. Only in-frame clones appear in the TCRdb table, and some are missing; sequencing was by immunoSEQ multiplex PCR. This table holds tens of thousands of clones, around 90% found once. The specimen was peripheral blood, collected in the second trimester of pregnancy. Source of these receptors: a female donor with multiple sclerosis, enrolled in a pregnancy study.

The V and J genes are TRBV10-3 and TRBJ2-2, with TRBD1 identical over 8 bases. The germline V gene has CDR1 ENHRY and CDR2 SYGVKD. Germline trimming cut 8 bases from V and 5 bases from J; bases unmatched to any gene: 7. The CDR3 loop spans 14 amino acids. CDR3 in DNA: TGTGCCATCTCGAGACAGGGGCGAACCGGGGAGCTGTTTTTT. Residues: CAISRQGRTGELFF.

The V and J genes are TRBV19 and TRBJ1-1, with 8 nucleotides matching TRBD1. The CDR3 loop spans 15 amino acids. The germline V gene encodes CDR1 LNHDA and CDR2 SQIVND (reference sequence). J was trimmed by 2 bases and V by 5 bases; bases with no gene match: 7. The CDR3 protein is CASSSRGQGNTEAFF. CDR3 bases: TGTGCCAGTAGTTCACGAGGACAGGGCAACACTGAAGCTTTCTTT.

This chain joins TRBV4-2 and TRBJ1-1; TRBD1 matches 8 bases. V shed 0 bases, J shed 0 bases, and the junction held 6 bases outside the gene matches. CDR1 is LGHNA, CDR2 YNFKEQ, per germline. The CDR3 has 17 amino acids. DNA for the CDR3: TGTGCCAGCAGCCAAGATGGGGACAGGTCTATGAACACTGAAGCTTTCTTT. Its protein product is CASSQDGDRSMNTEAFF.

The chain links TRBV14 to TRBJ2-7; D might be TRBD1 (6 bases). This CDR3 has 13 residues. V was shortened by 4 bases and J by 7 bases, with 14 bases between the two germline ends. Germline CDR1 is SGHDN and CDR2 is FVKESK. CDR3 coding DNA: TGTGCCAGCAGCCCCCAACAGGGATCTGAGCAGTACTTC. Protein sequence: CASSPQQGSEQYF.

The chain links TRBV7-3 to TRBJ2-7; a weak D match, TRBD2 (6 bases). This CDR3 has 14 amino acids. Germline CDR1 SGHTA, CDR2 FQGTGA. V was cut by 4 bases and J by 0 bases, with 10 bases left in between. The CDR3 coding sequence is TGTGCCAGCAGCTCGTCCGGGAGCTCCTACGAGCAGTACTTC. It is translated as CASSSSGSSYEQYF.

This chain links TRBV5-1 with TRBJ2-1, with TRBD2 matching 12 bases. From germline, CDR1 is SGHRS and CDR2 YFSETQ. Trimming removed 0 bases from V and 7 bases from J; junction bases left unmatched: 8. There are 17 residues in the CDR3. For the CDR3, the DNA is TGCGCCAGCAGCTTGGAGTCTTCTAGCGGGGGGGTAAATGAGCAGTTCTTC. Translation: CASSLESSSGGVNEQFF. The full variable domain, with the rest looked up from reference TRBV5-1 and TRBJ2-1, is KAGVTQTPRYLIKTRGQQVTLSCSPISGHRSVSWYQQTPGQGLQFLFEYFSETQRNKGNFPGRFSGRQFSNSRSEMNVSTLELGDSALYLCASSLESSSGGVNEQFFGPGTRLTVL.

The rearrangement uses TRBV7-8 and TRBJ2-3, with 10 bases lining up with TRBD1. Germline assignment: CDR1 SGHVS and CDR2 FQNEAQ. CDR3 length: 16 amino acids. The J segment lost 6 bases and the V segment lost 2 bases, leaving 8 bases of the junction unmatched. This CDR3 is CASSLSGGQGMDTQYF. The CDR3 region has the DNA TGTGCCAGCAGCTTATCTGGGGGACAGGGGATGGATACGCAGTATTTT.

V is TRBV7-9 and J is TRBJ2-2; TRBD2 is a possible D gene (7 bases). The CDR3 covers 16 residues. V was shortened by 5 bases and J by 7 bases, with 20 bases between the two germline ends. Per the germline V gene, CDR1 is SEHNR and CDR2 is FQNEAQ (reference sequence). The CDR3 here is CASSTIMGGPDGELFF. Written as DNA, the CDR3 is TGTGCCAGCAGCACTATTATGGGGGGGCCCGACGGGGAGCTGTTTTTT.

This clone occurred a few times. The chain has TRBV7-8 and TRBJ1-5, with a tentative D call TRBD1 (5 bases). Trimming left V 1 base short and J 12 bases short, with 10 bases between. Germline assignment: CDR1 SGHVS and CDR2 FQNEAQ. The CDR3 runs 12 residues. CDR3: CASSLDRGHQHF. The CDR3 nucleotides read TGTGCCAGCAGCTTAGATCGAGGACACCAGCATTTT.

Points on this clone: At one end the junction does not follow the germline gene, possibly because of a read error. The CDR3 DNA follows: TGTGCCAGCAGCGTCTCAGGCCAGACCTTTTCCTTC. Its protein is CASSVSGQTFSF. The chain is built from TRBV9 and TRBJ2-7; D not resolved. Germline loops: CDR1 SGDLS, CDR2 YYNGEE. CDR3 length: 12 amino acids. Complete variable domain (other parts from reference TRBV9 and TRBJ2-7): DSGVTQTPKHLITATGQRVTLRCSPRSGDLSVYWYQQSLDQGLQFLIQYYNGEERAKGNILERFSAQQFPDLHSELNLSSLELGDSALYFCASSVSGQTFSFGPGTRLTVT.

The gene calls are TRBV7-6 and TRBJ1-6, with D unresolved. The CDR3 extends over 14 amino acids. Germline V gives CDR1 SGHVS, CDR2 FNYEAQ. The V end was cut by 1 base, the J end by 10 bases, with 11 bases between. The DNA of the CDR3 is TGTGCCAGCAGCTTAGTCGTCCGGGGATCACCCCTCCACTTT. It translates to CASSLVVRGSPLHF.

The CDR3 DNA is TGTGCCAGTAGTCGACAGGGGGCTGGGGTGAACTATGGCTACACCTTC. It encodes CASSRQGAGVNYGYTF. This chain uses TRBV19 with TRBJ1-2; TRBD1 agrees at 10 bases. The ends lost 5 bases at V and 2 bases at J; junction bases unmatched: 8. The CDR3 contains 16 residues. CDR1 is LNHDA and CDR2 is SQIVND in the germline V gene (reference sequence).